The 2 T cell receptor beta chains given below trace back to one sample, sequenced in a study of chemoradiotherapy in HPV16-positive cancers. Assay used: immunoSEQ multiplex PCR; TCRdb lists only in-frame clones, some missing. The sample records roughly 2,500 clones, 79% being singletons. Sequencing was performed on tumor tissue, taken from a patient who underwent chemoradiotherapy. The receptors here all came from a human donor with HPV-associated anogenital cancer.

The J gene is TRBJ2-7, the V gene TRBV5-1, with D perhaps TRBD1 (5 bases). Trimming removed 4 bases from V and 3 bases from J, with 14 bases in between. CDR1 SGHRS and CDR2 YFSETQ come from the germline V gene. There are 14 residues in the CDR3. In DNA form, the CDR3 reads TGCGCCAGCAGCCCCGGACAAACCCTCTACGAGCAGTACTTC. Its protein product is CASSPGQTLYEQYF.

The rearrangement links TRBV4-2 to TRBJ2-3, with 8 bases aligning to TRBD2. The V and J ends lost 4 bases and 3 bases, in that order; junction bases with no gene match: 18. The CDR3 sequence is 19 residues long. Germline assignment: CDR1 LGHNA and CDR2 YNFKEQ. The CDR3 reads CASSPPNPVGTRGTDTQYF. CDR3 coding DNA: TGTGCCAGCAGCCCCCCTAACCCGGTTGGGACTAGGGGAACAGATACGCAGTATTTT.